This T cell receptor (beta chain) was sequenced for a study of blood T cell repertoires in COVID-19. Study-wide context: The United States, Italy and Spain provided the acute and convalescent COVID-19 samples.

Only in-frame clones appear in the TCRdb table, and some are missing; sequencing was by immunoSEQ multiplex PCR. There are under 250,000 clones in the sample; 88% occur only once, and 2.5% to 4% lies in the top ten. This clone was detected once. This CDR3 region has 14 residues. V lost 6 bases, J lost 0 bases, and 4 bases stayed unmatched. Germline V gives CDR1 MNHEY, CDR2 SVGAGI. The sequence derives from a woman between 35 and 50 years old who had been exposed to COVID-19. The V call is TRBV6-5, the J call TRBJ1-1, with 7 nucleotides matching TRBD1. What was sequenced was PBMCs or T cells enriched from blood (not recorded which). This chain's CDR3 is CASSKTGLNTEAFF. The CDR3, as DNA: TGTGCCAGCAGCAAGACAGGGTTGAACACTGAAGCTTTCTTT.